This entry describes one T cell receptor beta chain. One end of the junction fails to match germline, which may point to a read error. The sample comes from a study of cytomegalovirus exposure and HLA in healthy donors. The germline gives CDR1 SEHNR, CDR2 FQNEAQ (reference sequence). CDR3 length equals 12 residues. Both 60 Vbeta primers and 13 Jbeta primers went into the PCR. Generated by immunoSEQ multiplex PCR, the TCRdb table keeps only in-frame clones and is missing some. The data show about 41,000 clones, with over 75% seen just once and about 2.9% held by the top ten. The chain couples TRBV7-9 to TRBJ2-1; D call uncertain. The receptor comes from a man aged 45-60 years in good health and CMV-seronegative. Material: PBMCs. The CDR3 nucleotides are TGTTCCAGCAGTCCTACAGAGATTGAGCAGTTCTTC. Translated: CSSSPTEIEQFF. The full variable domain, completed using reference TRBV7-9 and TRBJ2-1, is DTGVSQNPRHKITKRGQNVTFRCDPISEHNRLYWYRQTLGQGPEFLTYFQNEAQLEKSRLLSDRFSAERPKGSFSTLEIQRTEQGDSAMYLCSSSPTEIEQFFGPGTRLTVL.